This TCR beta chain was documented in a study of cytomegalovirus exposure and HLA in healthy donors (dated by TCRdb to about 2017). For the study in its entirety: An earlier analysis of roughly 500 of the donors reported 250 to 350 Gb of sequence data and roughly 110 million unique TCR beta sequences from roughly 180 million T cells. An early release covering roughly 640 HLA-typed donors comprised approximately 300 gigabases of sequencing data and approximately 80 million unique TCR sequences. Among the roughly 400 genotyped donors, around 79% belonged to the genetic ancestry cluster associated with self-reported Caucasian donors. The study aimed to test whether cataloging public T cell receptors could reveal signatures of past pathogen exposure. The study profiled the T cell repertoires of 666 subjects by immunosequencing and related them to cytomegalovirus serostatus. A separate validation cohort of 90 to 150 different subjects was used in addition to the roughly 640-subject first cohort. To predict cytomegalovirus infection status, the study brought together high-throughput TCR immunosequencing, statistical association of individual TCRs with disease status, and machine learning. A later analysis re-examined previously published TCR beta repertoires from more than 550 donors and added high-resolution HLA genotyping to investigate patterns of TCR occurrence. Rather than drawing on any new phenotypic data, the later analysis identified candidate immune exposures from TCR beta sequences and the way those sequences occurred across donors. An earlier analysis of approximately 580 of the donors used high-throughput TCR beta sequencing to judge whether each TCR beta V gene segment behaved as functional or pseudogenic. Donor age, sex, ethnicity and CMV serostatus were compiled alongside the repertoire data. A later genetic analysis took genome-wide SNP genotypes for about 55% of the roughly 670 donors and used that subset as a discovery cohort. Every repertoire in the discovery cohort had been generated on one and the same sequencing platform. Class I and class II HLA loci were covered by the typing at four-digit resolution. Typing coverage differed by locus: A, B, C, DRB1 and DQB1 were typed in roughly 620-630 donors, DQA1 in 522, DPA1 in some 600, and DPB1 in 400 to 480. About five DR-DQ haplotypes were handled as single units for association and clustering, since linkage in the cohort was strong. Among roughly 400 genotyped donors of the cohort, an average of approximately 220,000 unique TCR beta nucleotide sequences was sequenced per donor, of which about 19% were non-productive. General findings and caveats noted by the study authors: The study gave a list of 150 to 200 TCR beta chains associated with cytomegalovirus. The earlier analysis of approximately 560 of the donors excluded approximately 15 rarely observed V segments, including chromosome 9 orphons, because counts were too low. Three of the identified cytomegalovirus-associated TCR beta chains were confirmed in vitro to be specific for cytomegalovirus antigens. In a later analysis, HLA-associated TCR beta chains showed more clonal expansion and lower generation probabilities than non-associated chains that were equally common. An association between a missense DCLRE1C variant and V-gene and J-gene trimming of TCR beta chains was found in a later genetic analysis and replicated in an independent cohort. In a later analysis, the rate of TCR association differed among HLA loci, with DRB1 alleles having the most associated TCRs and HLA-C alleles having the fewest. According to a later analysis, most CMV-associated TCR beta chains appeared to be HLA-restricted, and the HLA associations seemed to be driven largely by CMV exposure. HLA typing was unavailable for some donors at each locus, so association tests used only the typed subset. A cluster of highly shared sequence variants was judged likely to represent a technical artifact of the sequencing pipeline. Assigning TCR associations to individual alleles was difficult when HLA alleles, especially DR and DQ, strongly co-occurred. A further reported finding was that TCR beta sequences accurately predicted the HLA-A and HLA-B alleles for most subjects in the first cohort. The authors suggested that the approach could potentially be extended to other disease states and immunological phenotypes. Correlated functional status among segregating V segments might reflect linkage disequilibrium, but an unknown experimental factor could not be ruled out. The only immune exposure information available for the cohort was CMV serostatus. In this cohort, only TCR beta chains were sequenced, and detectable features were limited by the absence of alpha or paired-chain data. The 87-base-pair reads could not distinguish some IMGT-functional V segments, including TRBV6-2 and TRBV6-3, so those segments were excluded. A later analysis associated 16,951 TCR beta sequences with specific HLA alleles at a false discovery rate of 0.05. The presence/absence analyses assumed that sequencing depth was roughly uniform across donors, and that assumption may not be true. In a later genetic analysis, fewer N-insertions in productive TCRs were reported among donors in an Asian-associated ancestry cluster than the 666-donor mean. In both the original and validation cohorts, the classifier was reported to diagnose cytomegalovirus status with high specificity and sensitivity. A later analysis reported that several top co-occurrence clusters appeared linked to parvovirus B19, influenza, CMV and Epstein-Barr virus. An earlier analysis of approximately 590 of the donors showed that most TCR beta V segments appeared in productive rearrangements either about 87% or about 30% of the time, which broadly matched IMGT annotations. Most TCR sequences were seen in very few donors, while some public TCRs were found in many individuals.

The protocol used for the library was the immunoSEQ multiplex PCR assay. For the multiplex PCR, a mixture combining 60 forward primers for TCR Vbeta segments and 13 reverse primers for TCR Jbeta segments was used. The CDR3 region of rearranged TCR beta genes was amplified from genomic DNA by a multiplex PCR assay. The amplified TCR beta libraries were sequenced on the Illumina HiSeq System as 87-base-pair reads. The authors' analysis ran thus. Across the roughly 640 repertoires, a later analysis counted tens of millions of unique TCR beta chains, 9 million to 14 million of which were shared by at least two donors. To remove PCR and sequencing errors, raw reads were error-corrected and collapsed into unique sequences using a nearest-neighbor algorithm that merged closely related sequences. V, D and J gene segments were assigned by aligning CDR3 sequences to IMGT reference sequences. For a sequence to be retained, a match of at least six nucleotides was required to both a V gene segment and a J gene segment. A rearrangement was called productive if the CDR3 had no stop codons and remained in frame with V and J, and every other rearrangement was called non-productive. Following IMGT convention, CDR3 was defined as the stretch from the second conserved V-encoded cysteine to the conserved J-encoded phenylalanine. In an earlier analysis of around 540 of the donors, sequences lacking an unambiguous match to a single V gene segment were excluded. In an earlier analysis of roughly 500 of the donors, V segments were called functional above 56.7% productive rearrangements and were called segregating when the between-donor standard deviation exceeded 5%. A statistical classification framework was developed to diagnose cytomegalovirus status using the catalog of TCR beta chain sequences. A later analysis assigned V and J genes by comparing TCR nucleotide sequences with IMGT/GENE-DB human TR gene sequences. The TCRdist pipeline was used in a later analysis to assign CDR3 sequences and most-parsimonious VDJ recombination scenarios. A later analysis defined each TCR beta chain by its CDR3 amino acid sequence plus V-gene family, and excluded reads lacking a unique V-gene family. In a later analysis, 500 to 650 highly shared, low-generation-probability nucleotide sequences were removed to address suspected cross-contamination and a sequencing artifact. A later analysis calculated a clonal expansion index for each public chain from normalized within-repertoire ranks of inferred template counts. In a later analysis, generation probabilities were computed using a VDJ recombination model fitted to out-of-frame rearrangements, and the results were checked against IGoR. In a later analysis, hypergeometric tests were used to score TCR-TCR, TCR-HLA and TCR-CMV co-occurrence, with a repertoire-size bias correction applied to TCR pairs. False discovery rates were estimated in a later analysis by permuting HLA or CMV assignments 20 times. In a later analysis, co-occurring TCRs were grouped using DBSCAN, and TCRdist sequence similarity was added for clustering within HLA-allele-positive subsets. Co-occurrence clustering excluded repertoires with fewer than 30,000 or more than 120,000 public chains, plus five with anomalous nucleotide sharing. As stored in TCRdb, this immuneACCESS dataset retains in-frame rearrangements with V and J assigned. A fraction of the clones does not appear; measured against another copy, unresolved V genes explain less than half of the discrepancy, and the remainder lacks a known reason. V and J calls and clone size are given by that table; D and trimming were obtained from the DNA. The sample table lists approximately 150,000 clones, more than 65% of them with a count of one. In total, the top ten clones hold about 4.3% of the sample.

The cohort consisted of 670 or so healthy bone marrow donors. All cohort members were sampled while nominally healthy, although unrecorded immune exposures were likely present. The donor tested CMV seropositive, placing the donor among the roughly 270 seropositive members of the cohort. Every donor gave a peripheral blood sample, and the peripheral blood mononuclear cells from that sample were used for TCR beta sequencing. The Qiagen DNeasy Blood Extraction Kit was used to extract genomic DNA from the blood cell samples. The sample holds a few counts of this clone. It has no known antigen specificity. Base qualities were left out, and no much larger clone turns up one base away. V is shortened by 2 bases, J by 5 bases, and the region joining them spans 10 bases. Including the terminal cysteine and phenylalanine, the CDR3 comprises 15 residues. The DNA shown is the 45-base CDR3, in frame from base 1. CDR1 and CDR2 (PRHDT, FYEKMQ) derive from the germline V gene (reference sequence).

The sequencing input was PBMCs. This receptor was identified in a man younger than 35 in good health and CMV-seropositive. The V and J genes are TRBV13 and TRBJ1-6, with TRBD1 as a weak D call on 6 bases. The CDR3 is CASSLKNRDNSPLHF. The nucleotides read TGTGCCAGCAGCTTAAAGAACAGGGATAATTCACCCCTCCACTTT.